This TCR beta chain appears in the sequencing data of a study of blood T cells in healthy people across ages. A second PCR of about 7 to 12 cycles used a sample-barcoded 5' primer and a J-beta primer mix. TCRdb ran MiXCR on the 5' RACE reads and lists one entry per CDR3 protein. The repertoire includes approximately 800,000 distinct CDR3 sequences, more than 55% of them detected once, and around 24% sits in the top ten. Germline CDR1 SGHTA, CDR2 FQGNSA. With 5 bases removed from V and 0 bases from J, the gap between germline ends came to 10 bases. The CDR3 totals 14 residues. Findings and limits, study-wide: Significant beta diversity loss was already apparent by age approximately 42, declining roughly linearly. The study regarded diversity estimates from one million T cells as underestimates. The study lacked donor CMV status, which possibly confounded expanded clonotype changes.

As for this clonotype: Antigen specificity is unknown.

The chain carries TRBV7-2 and TRBJ1-1; D is ambiguous. This clonotype originated in a man aged 40-50 years in good health. Material: blood. The CDR3 protein is CASSKDGLNTEAFF. The CDR3 region has the DNA TGTGCCAGCAGCAAAGACGGGCTGAACACTGAAGCTTTCTTT.